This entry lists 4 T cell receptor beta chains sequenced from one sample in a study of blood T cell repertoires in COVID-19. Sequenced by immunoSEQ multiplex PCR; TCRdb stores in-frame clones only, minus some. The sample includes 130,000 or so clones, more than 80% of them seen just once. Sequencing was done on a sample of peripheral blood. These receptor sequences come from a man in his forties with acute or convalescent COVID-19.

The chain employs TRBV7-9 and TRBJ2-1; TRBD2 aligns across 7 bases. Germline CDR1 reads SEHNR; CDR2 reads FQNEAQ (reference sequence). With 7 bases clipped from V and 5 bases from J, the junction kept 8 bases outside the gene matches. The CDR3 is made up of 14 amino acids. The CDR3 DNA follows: TGTGCCAGCAAACCGAAAGCGGGGAACAATGAGCAGTTCTTC. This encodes CASKPKAGNNEQFF.

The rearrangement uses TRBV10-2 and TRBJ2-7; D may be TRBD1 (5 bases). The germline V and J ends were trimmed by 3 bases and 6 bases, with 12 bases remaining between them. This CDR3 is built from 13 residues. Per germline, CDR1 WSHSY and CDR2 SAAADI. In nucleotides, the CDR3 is TGCGCCAGCAGTGACTTAGGGGTGTCCGAGCAGTACTTC. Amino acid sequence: CASSDLGVSEQYF.

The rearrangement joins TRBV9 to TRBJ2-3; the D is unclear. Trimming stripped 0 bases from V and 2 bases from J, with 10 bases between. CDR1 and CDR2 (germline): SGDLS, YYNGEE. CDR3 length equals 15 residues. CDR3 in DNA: TGTGCCAGCAGCGTAGGTCCCCACTACACAGATACGCAGTATTTT. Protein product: CASSVGPHYTDTQYF.

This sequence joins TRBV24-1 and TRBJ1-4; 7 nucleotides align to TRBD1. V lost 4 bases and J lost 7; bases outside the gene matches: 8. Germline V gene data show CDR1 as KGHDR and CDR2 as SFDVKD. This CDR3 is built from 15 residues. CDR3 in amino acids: CATSDNRGPTEKLFF. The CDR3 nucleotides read TGTGCCACCAGTGACAACAGGGGTCCTACTGAAAAACTGTTTTTT.